This T cell receptor (beta chain) was retrieved from a study of blood T cell repertoires in COVID-19. Study as a whole: Acute-phase and convalescent COVID-19 samples originated in the United States, Italy and Spain. Sources were T cells, B-cell-depleted T cells, or PBMCs; the material itself was cDNA or gDNA.

Patients from Seattle were sampled longitudinally, starting during active infection. This CDR3 spans 13 amino acids. CDR1 and CDR2 (germline): PRHDT, FYEKMQ (reference sequence). The germline V and J ends were trimmed by 3 bases and 7 bases, with 13 bases remaining between them. Under the authors' procedure: Reference gene primer amplification yielded estimated nucleated cell counts. Method: immunoSEQ multiplex PCR; TCRdb's copy keeps in-frame clones and lacks some. The V and J calls and clone size come from that table; D and trimming were worked out from the DNA. Here the sample spans some 270,000 clones, about 85% being singletons.

This chain links TRBV13 with TRBJ2-7; D is perhaps TRBD2 (6 bases). The sequence came from a human donor with COVID-19, enrolled during active disease. The donor label of this sample is uncertain. Sequencing used peripheral blood. CDR3 residues: CASSFARDSEQYF. As DNA, the CDR3 is TGTGCCAGCAGCTTTGCGCGGGACTCGGAGCAGTACTTC.